Each of the 16 T cell receptor beta chains below was sequenced from the same sample in a study of blood T cell repertoires in COVID-19. The data were produced by immunoSEQ multiplex PCR, yet TCRdb's version contains in-frame clones alone and is incomplete. The sample holds about 49,000 clones, 82% seen once. The specimen sequenced was peripheral blood. These TCRs come from an older woman with acute or convalescent COVID-19.

This clone was counted between two and nine times. The gene calls are TRBV5-4 and TRBJ1-2; D might be TRBD1 (5 bases). Germline V CDR1 and CDR2: SGHNT, YYREEE (reference sequence). The CDR3 totals 14 residues. The V and J ends lost 3 bases and 4 bases respectively, with 13 bases between them. The CDR3 DNA reads TGTGCCAGCAGCTCCAGGGATATGGGCTATGGCTACACCTTC. The encoded protein is CASSSRDMGYGYTF.

CDR3 sequence: CASSVGTDNSPLHF. The CDR3 bases are TGTGCCAGCAGTGTGGGGACAGATAATTCACCCCTCCACTTT. The chain recombines TRBV2 with TRBJ1-6; 7 bases agree with TRBD1. The CDR3 contains 14 residues. The V and J ends lost 4 bases and 5 bases, in that order; junction bases with no gene match: 2. Germline V gives CDR1 SNHLY, CDR2 FYNNEI.

J is TRBJ2-2 and V is TRBV18; D is ambiguous. Trimming left V 2 bases short and J 7 bases short, with 11 bases between. This CDR3 comprises 14 residues. Per germline, CDR1 KGHSH and CDR2 LQKENI. For the CDR3, the DNA is TGTGCCAGCTCACCAACAAATCGGGTCGGGGAGCTGTTTTTT. Amino acids: CASSPTNRVGELFF.

CDR3 protein: CASGDGDNEKLFF. In nucleotides, the CDR3 is TGTGCCAGCGGAGACGGAGATAATGAAAAACTGTTTTTT. The V gene is TRBV9, the J gene TRBJ1-4; D call uncertain. The CDR3 consists of 13 residues. The V end was cut by 7 bases, the J end by 4 bases, with 11 bases between. Germline-derived CDR1 and CDR2 are SGDLS and YYNGEE.

The chain links TRBV14 to TRBJ2-7; D is possibly TRBD1 (5 bases). This CDR3 is built from 11 residues. Germline V gene sequence: CDR1 SGHDN, CDR2 FVKESK. Trimming took off 6 bases at V and 4 bases at J, with 7 bases between the two ends. The CDR3 reads CASSPGYEQYF. CDR3 in DNA: TGTGCCAGCAGTCCAGGGTACGAGCAGTACTTC.

This sequence joins TRBV5-6 and TRBJ1-2; 7 bases are a match to TRBD1. The V gene end was trimmed by 0 bases and the J gene end by 6 bases; junction bases not matched to a gene: 17. CDR3 length: 18 residues. Germline V gives CDR1 SGHDT, CDR2 YYEEEE. CDR3 amino acids: CASSLGSPGTATSHGYTF. As DNA, the CDR3 is TGTGCCAGCAGCTTGGGGAGTCCCGGGACAGCGACCAGCCATGGCTACACCTTC. The variable domain in full, with the rest retrieved from reference TRBV5-6 and TRBJ1-2, is DAGVTQSPTHLIKTRGQQVTLRCSPKSGHDTVSWYQQALGQGPQFIFQYYEEEERQRGNFPDRFSGHQFPNYSSELNVNALLLGDSALYLCASSLGSPGTATSHGYTFGSGTRLTVV.

The chain couples TRBV19 to TRBJ1-1; 10 positions match TRBD1. Germline V lookup: CDR1 LNHDA, CDR2 SQIVND (reference sequence). Losses at the gene ends were 10 bases for V and 3 bases for J; bases not matched to a gene: 5. This CDR3 comprises 13 residues. The CDR3 loop reads CATRQGAHTEAFF. The CDR3 DNA reads as TGTGCCACTAGACAGGGGGCGCACACTGAAGCTTTCTTT.

V usage is TRBV9 and J usage is TRBJ2-7; 7 nucleotides line up with TRBD2. This CDR3 spans 13 amino acids. V shed 0 bases, J shed 7 bases, and the junction held 4 bases outside the gene matches. Germline V CDR1 and CDR2: SGDLS, YYNGEE. CDR3 protein: CASSVDGEGEQYF. In DNA form, the CDR3 reads TGTGCCAGCAGCGTAGATGGGGAGGGGGAGCAGTACTTC.

The chain recombines TRBV10-1 with TRBJ1-2; 8 bases map to TRBD1. The CDR3 covers 14 residues. Unmatched junction bases numbered 5, after V lost 7 bases and J lost 1 base. The V gene's germline CDR1 is WNHNN and CDR2 SYGVQD (reference sequence). The CDR3 DNA reads as TGCGCCAGCATTGGACAGGGCGTTAACTATGGCTACACCTTC. As protein: CASIGQGVNYGYTF.

The chain joins TRBV5-6 to TRBJ2-1; no clear D. Germline-derived CDR1 and CDR2 are SGHDT and YYEEEE. This CDR3 contains 15 residues. The germline V and J ends were trimmed by 1 base and 8 bases, with 16 bases remaining between them. This chain's CDR3 is CASSLLASRRDEQFF. CDR3 DNA: TGTGCCAGCAGCTTGTTGGCCTCCCGACGGGATGAGCAGTTCTTC. The variable domain in full, with the rest retrieved from reference TRBV5-6 and TRBJ2-1, is DAGVTQSPTHLIKTRGQQVTLRCSPKSGHDTVSWYQQALGQGPQFIFQYYEEEERQRGNFPDRFSGHQFPNYSSELNVNALLLGDSALYLCASSLLASRRDEQFFGPGTRLTVL.

The chain links TRBV5-6 to TRBJ1-4, with D perhaps matching TRBD1 (6 bases). The CDR3 consists of 18 residues. The V end was cut by 0 bases, the J end by 4 bases, with 19 bases between. Germline CDR1 is SGHDT and CDR2 is YYEEEE. The DNA for the CDR3 is TGTGCCAGCAGCTTGGGGTCCCATCCAGGGGACCTTAATGAAAAACTGTTTTTT. This gives the protein CASSLGSHPGDLNEKLFF.

The J gene is TRBJ2-1, the V gene TRBV6-5, with 7 bases matching TRBD2. Germline V lookup: CDR1 MNHEY, CDR2 SVGAGI. The CDR3 runs 14 residues. V shed 9 bases, J shed 6 bases, and the junction held 11 bases outside the gene matches. The CDR3 sequence: CASSSSGTTNEQFF. The DNA for the CDR3 is TGTGCCAGTTCTAGCTCCGGGACTACCAATGAGCAGTTCTTC.

The chain carries TRBV6-6 and TRBJ2-2, with D possibly being TRBD2 (6 bases). The CDR3 loop spans 14 amino acids. V dropped 8 bases and J dropped 1 base, with 11 bases sitting between them. The germline CDR1 and CDR2 sequences are MNHNY and SVGAGI (reference sequence). The CDR3 nucleotides are TGTGCCAGCTGCCGGGACTTGAACACCGGGGAGCTGTTTTTT. Protein: CASCRDLNTGELFF.

The chain has TRBV7-6 and TRBJ2-1; TRBD2 agrees at 9 bases. The CDR3 is made up of 16 amino acids. V lost 1 base and J lost 4; bases outside the gene matches: 5. Germline V gene data show CDR1 as SGHVS and CDR2 as FNYEAQ. The CDR3 nucleotides read TGTGCCAGCAGCTTAGGGGGCGGGGGGGATTACAATGAGCAGTTCTTC. Its protein product is CASSLGGGGDYNEQFF.

This clone was counted a few times. The V call is TRBV6-6, the J call TRBJ2-1; 7 nucleotides match TRBD2. The germline V gene encodes CDR1 MNHNY and CDR2 SVGAGI (reference sequence). Trimming removed 6 bases from V and 6 bases from J; junction bases left unmatched: 14. CDR3 length: 16 amino acids. Written as DNA, the CDR3 is TGTGCCAGCAGAAGCTCTCGGGGGGATTGGTTCAATGAGCAGTTCTTC. Translation gives CASRSSRGDWFNEQFF.

This clone was found once. The chain couples TRBV2 to TRBJ2-7; D gene ambiguous. The germline V and J ends were trimmed by 6 bases and 7 bases, with 13 bases remaining between them. The CDR3 runs 12 residues. Germline V gene lookup returns CDR1 SNHLY and CDR2 FYNNEI. DNA of the CDR3: TGTGCCAGCAGGAGGATACGGGTTGAGCAGTACTTC. Amino acids: CASRRIRVEQYF.